This TCR beta chain was profiled in a study of T cells after yellow fever vaccination. Study-level results: On re-exposure, the response was weaker but peaked faster, at day 5 versus 15.

Germline V gene data show CDR1 as SEHNR and CDR2 as FQNEAQ (reference sequence). With 3 bases removed from V and 5 bases from J, the gap between germline ends came to 13 bases. CDR3 length equals 14 residues. Each CDR3 protein gets one entry after TCRdb re-called the 5' RACE reads with MiXCR. This sample yields about 350,000 distinct CDR3 sequences, of which roughly 8.4% are seen a single time; 17% belongs to the top ten. This clonotype was seen a few times. Its matching antigen is unknown. Material: PBMCs, obtained about 49 days after the first yellow fever vaccination. The chain carries TRBV7-9 and TRBJ1-1; possible D gene TRBD1, 6 bases. This TCR came from a man between 18 and 29 years old who received the YFV17D yellow fever vaccine. The CDR3: CASSFQGRTTEAFF. The CDR3 DNA reads TGTGCCAGCAGCTTCCAGGGGCGAACGACTGAAGCTTTCTTT.